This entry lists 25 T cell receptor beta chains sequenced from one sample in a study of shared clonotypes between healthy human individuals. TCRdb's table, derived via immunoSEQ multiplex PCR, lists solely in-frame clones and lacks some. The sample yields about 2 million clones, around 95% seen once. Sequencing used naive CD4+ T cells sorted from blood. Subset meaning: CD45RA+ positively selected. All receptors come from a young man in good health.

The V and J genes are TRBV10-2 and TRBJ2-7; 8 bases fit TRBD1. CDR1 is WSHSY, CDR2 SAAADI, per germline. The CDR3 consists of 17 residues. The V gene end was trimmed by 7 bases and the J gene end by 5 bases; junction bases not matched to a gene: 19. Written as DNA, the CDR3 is TGCGCCAGCACCACGAGGGTGGAGAGGACAGGGACTGACGAGCAGTACTTC. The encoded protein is CASTTRVERTGTDEQYF.

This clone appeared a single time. The CDR3 here is CAWSGRDRGLNEQFF. CDR3 bases: TGTGCCTGGAGTGGCCGGGACAGGGGGCTAAATGAGCAGTTCTTC. The rearrangement joins TRBV30 to TRBJ2-1; 12 bases map to TRBD1. Germline lookup yields CDR1 GTSNPN and CDR2 SVGIG (reference sequence). The CDR3 spans 15 residues. Trimming at V came to 1 base and at J to 7 bases, leaving 5 bases not matched to a gene.

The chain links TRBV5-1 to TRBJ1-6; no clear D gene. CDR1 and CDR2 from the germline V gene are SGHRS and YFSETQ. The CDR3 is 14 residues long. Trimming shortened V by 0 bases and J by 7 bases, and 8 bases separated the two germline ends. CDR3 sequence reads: CASSLAQLNSPLHF. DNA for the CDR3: TGCGCCAGCAGCTTGGCACAGCTAAATTCACCCCTCCACTTT.

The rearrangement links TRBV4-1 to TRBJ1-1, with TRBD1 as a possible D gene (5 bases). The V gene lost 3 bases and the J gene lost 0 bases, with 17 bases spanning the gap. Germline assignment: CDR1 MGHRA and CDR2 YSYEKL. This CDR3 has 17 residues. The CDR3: CASSQGRGWRVNTEAFF. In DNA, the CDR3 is TGCGCCAGCAGCCAGGGACGAGGCTGGAGGGTGAACACTGAAGCTTTCTTT.

In nucleotides, the CDR3 is TGTGCCAGTAGTATCAACGGGCAGGGTCGCACTGAAGCTTTCTTT. It translates to CASSINGQGRTEAFF. This chain joins TRBV19 and TRBJ1-1; TRBD1 is a possible D gene (5 bases). The V gene lost 3 bases and the J gene lost 4 bases, with 15 bases spanning the gap. Germline V gene sequence: CDR1 LNHDA, CDR2 SQIVND (reference sequence). The length of the CDR3 is 15 residues.

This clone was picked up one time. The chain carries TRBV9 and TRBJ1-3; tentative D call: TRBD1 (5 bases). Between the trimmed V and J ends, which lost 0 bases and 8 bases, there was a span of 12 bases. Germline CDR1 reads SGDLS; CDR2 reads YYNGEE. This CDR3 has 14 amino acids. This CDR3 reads CASSVGGGVDTIYF. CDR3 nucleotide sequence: TGTGCCAGCAGCGTAGGAGGAGGGGTGGACACCATATATTTT.

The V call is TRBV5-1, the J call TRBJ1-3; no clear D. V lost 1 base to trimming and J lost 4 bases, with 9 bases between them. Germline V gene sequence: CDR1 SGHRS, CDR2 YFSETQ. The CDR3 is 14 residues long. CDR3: CASSLNTAGNTIYF. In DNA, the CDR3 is TGCGCCAGCAGCTTGAACACCGCCGGAAACACCATATATTTT.

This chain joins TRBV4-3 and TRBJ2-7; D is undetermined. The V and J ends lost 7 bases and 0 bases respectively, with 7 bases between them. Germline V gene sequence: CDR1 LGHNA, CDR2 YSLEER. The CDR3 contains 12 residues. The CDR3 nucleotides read TGCGCCAGCAAACGGAGCTCCTACGAGCAGTACTTC. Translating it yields CASKRSSYEQYF.

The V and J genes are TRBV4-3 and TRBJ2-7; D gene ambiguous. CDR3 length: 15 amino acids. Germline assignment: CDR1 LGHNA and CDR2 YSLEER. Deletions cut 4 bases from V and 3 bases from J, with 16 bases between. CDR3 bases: TGCGCCAGCAGCCTCCAGTATGGGCCTAGCTACGAGCAGTACTTC. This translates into CASSLQYGPSYEQYF.

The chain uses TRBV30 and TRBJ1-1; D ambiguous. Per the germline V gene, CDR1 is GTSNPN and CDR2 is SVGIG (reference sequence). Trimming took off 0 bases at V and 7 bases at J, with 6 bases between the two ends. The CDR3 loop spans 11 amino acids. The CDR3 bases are TGTGCCTGGAGTGTGGGGATTGAAGCTTTCTTT. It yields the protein CAWSVGIEAFF.

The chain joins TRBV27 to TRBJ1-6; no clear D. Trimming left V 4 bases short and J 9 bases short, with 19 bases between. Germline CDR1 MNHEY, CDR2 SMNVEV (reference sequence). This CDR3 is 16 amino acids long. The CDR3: CASSYQAKPGRSPLHF. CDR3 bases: TGTGCCAGCAGTTATCAAGCCAAGCCTGGACGTTCACCCCTCCACTTT.

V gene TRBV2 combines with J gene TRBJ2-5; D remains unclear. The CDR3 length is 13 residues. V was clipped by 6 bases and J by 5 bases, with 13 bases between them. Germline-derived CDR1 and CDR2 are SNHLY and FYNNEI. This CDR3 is CASRVLSSETQYF. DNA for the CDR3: TGTGCCAGCAGAGTACTATCAAGCGAGACCCAGTACTTC.

The CDR3 sequence is CASSLAIRQFNEKLFF. The CDR3 DNA reads as TGTGCCAGCAGCTTGGCCATTCGGCAGTTTAATGAAAAACTGTTTTTT. The chain couples TRBV5-5 to TRBJ1-4; the D is unclear. V was clipped by 0 bases and J by 4 bases, with 13 bases between them. This CDR3 contains 16 residues. Germline V CDR1 and CDR2: SGHKS, YYEKEE (reference sequence). Using reference TRBV5-5 and TRBJ1-4 for the parts outside the CDR3, the full variable domain is DAGVTQSPTHLIKTRGQQVTLRCSPISGHKSVSWYQQVLGQGPQFIFQYYEKEERGRGNFPDRFSARQFPNYSSELNVNALLLGDSALYLCASSLAIRQFNEKLFFGSGTQLSVL.

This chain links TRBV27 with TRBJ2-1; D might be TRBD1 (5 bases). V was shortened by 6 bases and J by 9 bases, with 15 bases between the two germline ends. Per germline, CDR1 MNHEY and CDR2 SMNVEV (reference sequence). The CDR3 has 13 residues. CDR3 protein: CASRLSPRGEQFF. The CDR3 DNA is TGTGCCAGCAGACTTTCCCCTAGGGGTGAGCAGTTCTTC.

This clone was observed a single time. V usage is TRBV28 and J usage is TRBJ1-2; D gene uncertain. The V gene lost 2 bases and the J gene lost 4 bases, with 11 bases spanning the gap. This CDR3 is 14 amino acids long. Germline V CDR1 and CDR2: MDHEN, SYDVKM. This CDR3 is CASSLLGSLYGYTF. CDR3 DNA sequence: TGTGCCAGCAGTTTACTGGGCTCCCTCTATGGCTACACCTTC.

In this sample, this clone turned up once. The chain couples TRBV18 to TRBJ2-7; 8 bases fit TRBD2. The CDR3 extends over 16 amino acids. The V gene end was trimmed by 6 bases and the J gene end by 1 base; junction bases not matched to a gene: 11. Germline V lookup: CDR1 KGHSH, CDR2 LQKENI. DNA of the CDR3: TGTGCCAGCTCCGCCCCCGGGGGGGACCATTCCTACGAGCAGTACTTC. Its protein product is CASSAPGGDHSYEQYF.

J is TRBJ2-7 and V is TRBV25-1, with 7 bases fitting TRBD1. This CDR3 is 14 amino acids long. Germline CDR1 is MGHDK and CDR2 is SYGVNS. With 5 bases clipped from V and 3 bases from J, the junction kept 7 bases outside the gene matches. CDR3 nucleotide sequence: TGTGCCAGCAGTAACCCGGGACAGCTCTACGAGCAGTACTTC. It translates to CASSNPGQLYEQYF.

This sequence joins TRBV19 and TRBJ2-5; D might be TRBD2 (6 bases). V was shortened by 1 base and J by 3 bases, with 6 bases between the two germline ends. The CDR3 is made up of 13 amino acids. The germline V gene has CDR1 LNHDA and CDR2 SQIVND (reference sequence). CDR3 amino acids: CASSIAGEETQYF. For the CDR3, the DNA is TGTGCCAGTAGTATAGCGGGGGAAGAGACCCAGTACTTC.

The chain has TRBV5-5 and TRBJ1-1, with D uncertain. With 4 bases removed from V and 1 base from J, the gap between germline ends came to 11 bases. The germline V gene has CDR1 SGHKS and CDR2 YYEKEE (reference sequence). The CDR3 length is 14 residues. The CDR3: CASSISDRNTEAFF. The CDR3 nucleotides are TGTGCCAGCAGCATATCGGATCGGAACACTGAAGCTTTCTTT.

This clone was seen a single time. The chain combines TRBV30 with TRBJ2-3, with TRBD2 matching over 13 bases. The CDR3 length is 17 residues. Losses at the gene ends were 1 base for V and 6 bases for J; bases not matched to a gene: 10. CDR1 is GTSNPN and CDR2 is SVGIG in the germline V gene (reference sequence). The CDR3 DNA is TGTGCCTGGAGTGCCCCGGGACTAGCGGGGTGGAGGGATACGCAGTATTTT. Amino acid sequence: CAWSAPGLAGWRDTQYF.

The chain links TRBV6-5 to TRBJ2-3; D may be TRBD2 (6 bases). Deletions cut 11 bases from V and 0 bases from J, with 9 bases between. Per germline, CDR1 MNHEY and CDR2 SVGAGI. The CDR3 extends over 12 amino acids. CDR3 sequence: CAASDSTDTQYF. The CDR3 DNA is TGTGCCGCTAGCGATAGCACAGATACGCAGTATTTT.

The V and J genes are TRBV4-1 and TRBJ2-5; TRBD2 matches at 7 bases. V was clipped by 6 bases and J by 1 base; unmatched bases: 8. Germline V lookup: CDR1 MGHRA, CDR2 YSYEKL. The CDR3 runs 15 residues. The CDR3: CASSYPGRSQETQYF. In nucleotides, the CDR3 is TGCGCCAGCAGTTATCCCGGGAGGAGCCAAGAGACCCAGTACTTC.

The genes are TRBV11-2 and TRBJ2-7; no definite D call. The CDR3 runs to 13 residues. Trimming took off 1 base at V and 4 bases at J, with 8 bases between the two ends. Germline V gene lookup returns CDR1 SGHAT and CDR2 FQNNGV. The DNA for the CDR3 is TGTGCCAGCAGCTTAGGATTACGATACGAGCAGTACTTC. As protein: CASSLGLRYEQYF.

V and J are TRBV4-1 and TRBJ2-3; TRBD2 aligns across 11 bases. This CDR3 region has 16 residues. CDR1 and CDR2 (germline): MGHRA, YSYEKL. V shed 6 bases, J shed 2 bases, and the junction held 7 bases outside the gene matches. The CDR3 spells CASSLTSGSPTDTQYF. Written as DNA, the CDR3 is TGCGCCAGCAGTTTAACTAGCGGGAGCCCCACAGATACGCAGTATTTT.

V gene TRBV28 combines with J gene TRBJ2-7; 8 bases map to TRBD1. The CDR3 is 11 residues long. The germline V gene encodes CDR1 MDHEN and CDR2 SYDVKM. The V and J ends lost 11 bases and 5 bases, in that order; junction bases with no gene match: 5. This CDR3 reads CAWGQVHEQYF. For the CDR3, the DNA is TGTGCCTGGGGACAGGTCCACGAGCAGTACTTC.